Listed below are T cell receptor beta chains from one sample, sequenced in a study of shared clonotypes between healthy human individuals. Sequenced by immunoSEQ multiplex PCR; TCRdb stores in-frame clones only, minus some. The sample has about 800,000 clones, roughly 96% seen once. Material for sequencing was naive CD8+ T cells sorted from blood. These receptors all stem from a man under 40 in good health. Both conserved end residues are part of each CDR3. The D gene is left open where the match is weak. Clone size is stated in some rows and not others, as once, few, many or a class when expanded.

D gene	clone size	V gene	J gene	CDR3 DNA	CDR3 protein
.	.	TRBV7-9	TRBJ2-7	TGTGCCAGCAGCTCCTCGGGAACATACGAGCAGTACTTC	CASSSSGTYEQYF
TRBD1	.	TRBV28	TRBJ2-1	TGTGCCAGCAGTCTCCCCCGGGGAGGACAGGGCGCCGATGAGCAGTTCTTC	CASSLPRGGQGADEQFF
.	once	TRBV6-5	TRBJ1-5	TGTGCCAGCAGTTACAGGGGCAATCAGCCCCAGCATTTT	CASSYRGNQPQHF
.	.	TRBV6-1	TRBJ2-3	TGTGCCAGCAGTCTAGTTCCCAGCACAGATACGCAGTATTTT	CASSLVPSTDTQYF
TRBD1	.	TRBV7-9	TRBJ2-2	TGTGCCAGCAACCTAGAGAGTGGACAGGGCCCCCACACCGGGGAGCTGTTTTTT	CASNLESGQGPHTGELFF
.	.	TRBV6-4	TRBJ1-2	TGTGCCAGCAGTGTGCGGTTGGGTCATGGCTACACCTTC	CASSVRLGHGYTF
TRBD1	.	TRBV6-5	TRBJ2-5	TGTGCCAGCAGTTACGCTATTGGACAGGGTGGCGAGACCCAGTACTTC	CASSYAIGQGGETQYF
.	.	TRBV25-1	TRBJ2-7	TGTGCCAGAGCGGGACAGCGCCTCCCTTACGAGCAGTACTTC	CARAGQRLPYEQYF
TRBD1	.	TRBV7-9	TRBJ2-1	TGTGCCAGCAGCCCTGGAAACAGGGGGCGCCGTTACAATGAGCAGTTCTTC	CASSPGNRGRRYNEQFF
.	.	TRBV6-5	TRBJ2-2	TGTGCCAGCACCGGACAACCCTCCACCGGGGAGCTGTTTTTT	CASTGQPSTGELFF
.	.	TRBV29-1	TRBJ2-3	TGCAGCGTTGAGTCCACAGGGTTAGGACTAGATACGCAGTATTTT	CSVESTGLGLDTQYF
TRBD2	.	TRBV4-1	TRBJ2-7	TGCGCCAGCAGCCAAGAGATATCGTTGGGACTAGCGCTCGAGCAGTACTTC	CASSQEISLGLALEQYF
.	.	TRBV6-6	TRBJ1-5	TGTGCCAGCAGTTACCTCGGGGGCGGCAATCAGCCCCAGCATTTT	CASSYLGGGNQPQHF
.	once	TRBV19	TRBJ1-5	TGTGCCAGTAGTTTTCTCCTACATTCCGGGAACAGATACCACCAACGCGAGGAGCCCCAGCATTTT	CASSFLLHSGNRYHQREEPQHF
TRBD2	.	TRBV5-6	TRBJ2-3	TGTGCCAGCAGCTTGTCTGGGACTAGCGGAACTAGCACAGATACGCAGTATTTT	CASSLSGTSGTSTDTQYF
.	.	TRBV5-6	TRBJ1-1	TGTGCCAGCAGCTTGAAGTATCAGGAAACGAACACTGAAGCTTTCTTT	CASSLKYQETNTEAFF
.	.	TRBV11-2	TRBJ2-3	TGTGCCAGCAGCTTAGTCGGCACGCAGTATTTT	CASSLVGTQYF
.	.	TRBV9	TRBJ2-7	TGTGCCAGCAGCGTAGGTCATGAGCAGTACTTC	CASSVGHEQYF
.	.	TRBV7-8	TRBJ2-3	TGTGCCAGCAGCTCGACTAGTGGGCGCACAGATACGCAGTATTTT	CASSSTSGRTDTQYF
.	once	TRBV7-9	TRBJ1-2	TGTGCCAGCAGCTTAGCCCCGGGAGGCTACACCTTC	CASSLAPGGYTF
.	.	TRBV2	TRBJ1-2	TGTGCCAGCCTCCTAAAGCCATATGGCTACACCTTC	CASLLKPYGYTF
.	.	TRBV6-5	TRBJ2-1	TGTGCCAGCAGCCCCGCGGGGAGCGGCGATGAGCAGTTCTTC	CASSPAGSGDEQFF
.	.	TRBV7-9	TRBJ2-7	TGTGCCAGCAGCCTCGACATCACGAGCTCCTACGAGCAGTACTTC	CASSLDITSSYEQYF
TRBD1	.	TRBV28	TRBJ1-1	TGTGCCAGCAGGCCCGACAGGGGGCGATACACTGAAGCTTTCTTT	CASRPDRGRYTEAFF
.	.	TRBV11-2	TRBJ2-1	TGTGCCAGCCGCTCTGGTTTGAATACTAGCTCCTACAATGAGCAGTTCTTC	CASRSGLNTSSYNEQFF
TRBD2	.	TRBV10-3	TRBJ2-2	TGTGCCATCAGTGATGTAGCGGGAGGGCCAGGCGGGGAGCTGTTTTTT	CAISDVAGGPGGELFF
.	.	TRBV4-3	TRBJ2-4	TGCGCCAGCAGCCAAGATGCCATTTCCCTAGGCATTCAGTACTTC	CASSQDAISLGIQYF
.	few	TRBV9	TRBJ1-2	TGTGCCAGCAGCGGACTAGGCTACACCTTC	CASSGLGYTF
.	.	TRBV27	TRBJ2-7	TGTGCCAGCAGTCCTCGGGGAGGGGGCACCTACGAGCAGTACTTC	CASSPRGGGTYEQYF
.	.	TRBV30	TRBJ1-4	TGTGCCTGGGGCAGGCCGTTGGGACACGCTGAAAAACTGTTTTTT	CAWGRPLGHAEKLFF
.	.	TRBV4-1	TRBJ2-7	TGCGCCAGCAGCCCCTACCAAGGGGAGTACTACGAGCAGTACTTC	CASSPYQGEYYEQYF
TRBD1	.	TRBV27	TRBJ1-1	TGTGCCAGCAGACCCCTACCGGGACAGGGGGCAAGAACTGAAGCTTTCTTT	CASRPLPGQGARTEAFF
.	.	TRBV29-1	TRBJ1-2	TGCAGCGTTGGAGGCAGGTCGGATTGGGCTAACTATGGCTACACCTTC	CSVGGRSDWANYGYTF